This T cell receptor beta chain was captured by sequencing in a study of blood T cells in healthy people across ages. This clonotype was picked up a small number of times. A J-beta primer mix and a sample-barcoded 5' primer were used in a second PCR of roughly 7 to 12 cycles. TCRdb fed the 5' RACE reads into MiXCR, producing one record per CDR3 protein. This table holds fewer than 650,000 distinct CDR3 sequences, around a quarter found once. Looked up from germline, CDR1 is SGHRS and CDR2 is YFSETQ. This CDR3 contains 14 residues. The V end lost 0 bases, the J end lost 7 bases, and 14 bases lay between the germline ends. The same sample was also studied in work on T cells of mothers and their children.

This TCR came from a boy aged 2-15 years in good health. The sample was blood. V usage is TRBV5-1 and J usage is TRBJ2-7, with TRBD2 as a possible D gene (6 bases). DNA for the CDR3: TGCGCCAGCAGCTTGGAGAATCTGGAGGGAGAGCAGTACTTC. Translation: CASSLENLEGEQYF.